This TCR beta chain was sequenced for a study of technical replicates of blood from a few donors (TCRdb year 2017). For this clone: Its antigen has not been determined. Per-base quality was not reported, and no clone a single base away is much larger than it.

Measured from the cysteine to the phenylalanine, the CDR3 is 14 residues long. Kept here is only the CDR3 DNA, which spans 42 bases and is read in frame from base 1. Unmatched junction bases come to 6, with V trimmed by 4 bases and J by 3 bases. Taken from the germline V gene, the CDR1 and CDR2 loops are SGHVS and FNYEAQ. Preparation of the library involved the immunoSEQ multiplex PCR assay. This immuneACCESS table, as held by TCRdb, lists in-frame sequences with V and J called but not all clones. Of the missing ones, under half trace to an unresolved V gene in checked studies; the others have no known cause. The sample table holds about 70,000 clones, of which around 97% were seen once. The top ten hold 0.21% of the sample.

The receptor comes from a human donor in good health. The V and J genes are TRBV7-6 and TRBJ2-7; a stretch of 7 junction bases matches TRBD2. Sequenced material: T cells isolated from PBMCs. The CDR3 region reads CASSYSAGVYEQYF. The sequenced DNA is TGTGCCAGCAGCTATTCCGCGGGGGTCTACGAGCAGTACTTC.